This passage covers 32 T cell receptor beta chains from one sample sequenced in a study of T cell responses to AZD1222 COVID-19 vaccine. Produced via immunoSEQ multiplex PCR; TCRdb's table is partial and in-frame only. This table holds approximately 180,000 clones, 85% to 90% found once. Sequences were derived from peripheral blood, sampled on day 0 of AZD1222 vaccination. These receptors all stem from an adult in good health.

This clone was counted once. The chain combines TRBV13 with TRBJ1-2; D is perhaps TRBD1 (5 bases). The CDR3 has 12 amino acids. The V end lost 5 bases, the J end lost 4 bases, and 8 bases lay between the germline ends. Germline V gene sequence: CDR1 PRHDT, CDR2 FYEKMQ (reference sequence). The CDR3 sequence is CASSAGFYGYTF. As DNA, the CDR3 is TGTGCCAGCAGCGCAGGGTTCTATGGCTACACCTTC.

The V and J genes are TRBV3-1 (or the pseudogene TRBV3-2) and TRBJ2-2; TRBD2 matches at 10 bases. V dropped 4 bases and J dropped 0; count of bases not matched to a gene: 8. CDR1 and CDR2 (germline): LGHDT, YNNKEL (reference sequence). This CDR3 contains 18 residues. CDR3 nucleotides: TGTGCCAGCAGCCTACAATCCGGGACTAGCGCGAACACCGGGGAGCTGTTTTTT. As protein: CASSLQSGTSANTGELFF.

This rearrangement joins TRBV18 to TRBJ1-1, with D unclear. Between the trimmed V and J ends, which lost 2 bases and 3 bases, there was a span of 13 bases. This CDR3 has 15 amino acids. Germline assignment: CDR1 KGHSH and CDR2 LQKENI. CDR3 sequence (DNA): TGTGCCAGCTCACCAATGCAACTTAAGGACACTGAAGCTTTCTTT. Translating gives CASSPMQLKDTEAFF.

This chain links TRBV28 with TRBJ1-3, with 11 positions matching TRBD1. Germline V gene lookup returns CDR1 MDHEN and CDR2 SYDVKM. V shed 5 bases, J shed 8 bases, and the junction held 8 bases outside the gene matches. The CDR3 has 15 amino acids. CDR3 bases: TGTGCCAGCAGTGCCCCGGGACAGGGGGATTACACCATATATTTT. Its translation: CASSAPGQGDYTIYF.

The chain is built from TRBV5-6 and TRBJ2-1, with D possibly being TRBD2 (5 bases). This CDR3 has 14 residues. Trimming cost V 1 base and J 6 bases, with 11 bases left between them. In germline, CDR1 is SGHDT, CDR2 YYEEEE. CDR3 residues: CASSLMSGLNEQFF. The CDR3 DNA reads TGTGCCAGCAGCTTGATGAGCGGACTCAATGAGCAGTTCTTC.

The V call is TRBV28, the J call TRBJ2-7, with 7 positions matching TRBD1. V dropped 2 bases and J dropped 6; count of bases not matched to a gene: 7. Germline V gene sequence: CDR1 MDHEN, CDR2 SYDVKM. CDR3 size: 14 residues. CDR3 bases: TGTGCCAGCAGTTTAGACAGGGTACGGTTCGAGCAGTACGTC. Its translation is CASSLDRVRFEQYV.

The chain uses TRBV11-3 and TRBJ2-1; the D gene is possibly TRBD2 (5 bases). Trimming cost V 4 bases and J 7 bases, with 11 bases left between them. Germline-derived CDR1 and CDR2 are SGHNT and YENEEA. This CDR3 region has 13 residues. CDR3 DNA sequence: TGTGCCAGCAGCTCCGGGGTTGGGAATGAGCAGTTCTTC. Its protein is CASSSGVGNEQFF.

The rearrangement uses TRBV28 and TRBJ1-1, with 8 bases that match TRBD1. The CDR3 covers 15 residues. Losses at the gene ends were 3 bases for V and 5 bases for J; bases not matched to a gene: 8. Germline lookup yields CDR1 MDHEN and CDR2 SYDVKM. The CDR3 loop is CASSFFGRGHTEAFF. As DNA, the CDR3 is TGTGCCAGCAGTTTTTTCGGCAGGGGGCATACTGAAGCTTTCTTT.

This clone has only one observation. The chain's CDR3 is CASSYVGSGSSKDEQFF. CDR3 in DNA: TGTGCCAGCAGTTACGTTGGTAGCGGGAGTAGTAAGGATGAGCAGTTCTTC. This chain connects TRBV6-2 or TRBV6-3 to TRBJ2-1; 9 bases agree with TRBD2. Germline CDR1 and CDR2: MNHEY and SVGEGT. V gave up 2 bases and J gave up 8 bases; unmatched junction bases: 13. The CDR3 runs 17 residues.

The chain couples TRBV29-1 to TRBJ1-2; 8 bases map to TRBD1. The germline gives CDR1 SQVTM, CDR2 ANQGSEA. CDR3 length: 14 residues. V lost 5 bases to trimming and J lost 4 bases; unmatched junction nucleotides: 9. The CDR3 bases are TGCAGCGTTCGGGCCCAGGGGGCTTCCTATGGCTACACCTTC. Its protein product is CSVRAQGASYGYTF.

V gene TRBV6-5 combines with J gene TRBJ1-2, with 10 bases aligning to TRBD1. Germline V gene data show CDR1 as MNHEY and CDR2 as SVGAGI. J lost 5 bases, V lost 0 bases, and 3 bases had no gene match. The CDR3 has 15 amino acids. The CDR3 is CASSYSTGGAYGYTF. As DNA, the CDR3 is TGTGCCAGCAGTTACTCGACAGGGGGCGCGTATGGCTACACCTTC.

This clone was recorded only once. The V and J genes are TRBV7-2 and TRBJ2-2; 13 positions agree with TRBD2. Looked up from germline, CDR1 is SGHTA and CDR2 is FQGNSA. Trimming took 3 bases from V and 6 from J; bases not matched to a gene: 7. This CDR3 region has 17 residues. CDR3 nucleotides: TGTGCCAGCAGCTTCCGGACTAGCGGGAGTGGAGCCGGGGAGCTGTTTTTT. Translating gives CASSFRTSGSGAGELFF. The entire variable domain, with the rest obtained from reference TRBV7-2 and TRBJ2-2, is as follows: GAGVSQSPSNKVTEKGKDVELRCDPISGHTALYWYRQSLGQGLEFLIYFQGNSAPDKSGLPSDRFSAERTGGSVSTLTIQRTQQEDSAVYLCASSFRTSGSGAGELFFGEGSRLTVL.

This clone turned up a few times. The chain carries TRBV7-8 and TRBJ1-1; D is uncertain. CDR1 is SGHVS and CDR2 is FQNEAQ in the germline V gene. The CDR3 is 13 amino acids. Trimming stripped 2 bases from V and 4 bases from J, with 8 bases between. CDR3 region: CASSLRRGTEAFF. The CDR3 nucleotides are TGTGCCAGCAGCTTACGACGAGGCACTGAAGCTTTCTTT.

The genes are TRBV28 and TRBJ1-4, with D maybe TRBD1 (6 bases). Looked up from germline, CDR1 is MDHEN and CDR2 is SYDVKM. V was clipped by 1 base and J by 8 bases, with 14 bases between them. The CDR3 is 15 amino acids. The CDR3 loop reads CASSLSGGGGEKLFF. CDR3 DNA: TGTGCCAGCAGTTTATCGGGCGGGGGGGGCGAAAAACTGTTTTTT.

The chain recombines TRBV19 with TRBJ1-5; 10 bases line up with TRBD1. Germline loops: CDR1 LNHDA, CDR2 SQIVND (reference sequence). CDR3 length: 15 residues. V shed 3 bases and J 6 bases; nucleotides not matched to a gene: 5. In DNA, the CDR3 is TGTGCCAGTAGTATCCCGGGACAGGGGATTCAGCCCCAGCATTTT. This translates into CASSIPGQGIQPQHF.

The chain carries TRBV6-4 and TRBJ2-2; 12 bases align to TRBD2. The V segment lost 5 bases and the J segment 2 bases; nucleotides outside the gene matches: 9. This CDR3 contains 18 residues. CDR1 is MRHNA and CDR2 is SNTAGT in the germline V gene. Written as DNA, the CDR3 is TGTGCCAGCAGTCGCGGACTAGCGGGACAGACTAACACCGGGGAGCTGTTTTTT. Protein sequence: CASSRGLAGQTNTGELFF.

The CDR3 reads CASSPRTGGGYGYTF. In DNA form, the CDR3 reads TGTGCCAGCAGCCCCCGGACAGGGGGAGGCTATGGCTACACCTTC. V and J are TRBV7-9 and TRBJ1-2; 10 bases agree with TRBD1. The germline V gene encodes CDR1 SEHNR and CDR2 FQNEAQ (reference sequence). The length of the CDR3 is 15 residues. Unmatched junction bases numbered 7, after V lost 5 bases and J lost 4 bases.

The J gene is TRBJ1-3, the V gene TRBV10-3; tentative D call: TRBD1 (6 bases). This CDR3 contains 15 residues. V lost 0 bases to trimming and J lost 2 bases, with 8 bases between them. Germline CDR1 is ENHRY and CDR2 is SYGVKD. The chain's CDR3 is CAISESGQTGNTIYF. CDR3 bases: TGTGCCATCAGTGAGTCAGGACAGACTGGAAACACCATATATTTT.

The rearrangement links TRBV6-5 to TRBJ1-3; maybe TRBD1 (5 bases). The CDR3 is made up of 15 amino acids. Germline V gene data show CDR1 as MNHEY and CDR2 as SVGAGI. V was shortened by 4 bases and J by 0 bases, with 10 bases between the two germline ends. CDR3 in amino acids: CASSSDMSSGNTIYF. In DNA, the CDR3 is TGTGCCAGCAGTTCGGACATGAGCTCTGGAAACACCATATATTTT.

The rearrangement links TRBV3-1 (or the pseudogene TRBV3-2) to TRBJ1-1; D perhaps matches TRBD1 (5 bases). Trimming shortened V by 2 bases and J by 8 bases, and 15 bases separated the two germline ends. Germline assignment: CDR1 LGHDT and CDR2 YNNKEL (reference sequence). There are 14 residues in the CDR3. The CDR3 bases are TGTGCCAGCAGCCAAACAACAGGCTTGCTAGAAGCTTTCTTT. Its protein is CASSQTTGLLEAFF.

V usage is TRBV5-6 and J usage is TRBJ2-7; 7 positions match TRBD2. The CDR3 sequence is 13 residues long. Germline V gene data show CDR1 as SGHDT and CDR2 as YYEEEE. V lost 4 bases, J lost 7 bases, and 8 bases stayed unmatched. The CDR3 protein is CASSAQLASEQYF. The DNA for the CDR3 is TGTGCCAGCAGCGCGCAACTAGCGTCAGAGCAGTACTTC.

The rearrangement uses TRBV7-8 and TRBJ1-1, with 7 bases lining up with TRBD1. In germline, CDR1 is SGHVS, CDR2 FQNEAQ. The CDR3 consists of 15 residues. Trimming removed 4 bases from V and 11 bases from J; junction bases left unmatched: 16. The CDR3 coding sequence is TGTGCCAGCAGCTCAGTCGACAGGGCTGTTGGTTCCGCTTTCTTT. This gives the protein CASSSVDRAVGSAFF.

J is TRBJ2-1 and V is TRBV11-2; 9 bases match TRBD2. The CDR3 loop spans 17 amino acids. Germline V gene sequence: CDR1 SGHAT, CDR2 FQNNGV. Germline trimming cut 2 bases from V and 7 bases from J; bases unmatched to any gene: 12. CDR3 sequence: CASSLLLGGLAGNEQFF. In DNA, the CDR3 is TGTGCCAGCAGCTTATTGTTGGGGGGGCTAGCGGGAAATGAGCAGTTCTTC.

The rearrangement uses TRBV2 and TRBJ2-3; the D gene is possibly TRBD2 (6 bases). Per the germline V gene, CDR1 is SNHLY and CDR2 is FYNNEI. The CDR3 contains 15 residues. V shed 8 bases and J shed 6 bases, with 21 bases lying between them. In nucleotides, the CDR3 is TGTGCCAGCGGCCGACTGGCGGGGTCGTTTGATACGCAGTATTTT. Translated: CASGRLAGSFDTQYF.

This chain uses TRBV5-1 with TRBJ2-5; 8 bases fit TRBD2. Trimming removed 1 base from V and 4 bases from J; junction bases left unmatched: 6. The CDR3 sequence is 15 residues long. Germline V CDR1 and CDR2: SGHRS, YFSETQ. CDR3 sequence reads: CASSLMGLGGETQYF. The CDR3 nucleotides read TGCGCCAGCAGCTTGATGGGACTAGGGGGAGAGACCCAGTACTTC.

The V and J genes are TRBV7-2 and TRBJ2-7; D perhaps matches TRBD2 (5 bases). Trimming took 2 bases from V and 6 from J, leaving 17 bases between them. Germline values: CDR1 SGHTA, CDR2 FQGNSA. This CDR3 spans 15 amino acids. The CDR3 coding sequence is TGTGCCAGCAGCTTATTGACTCGAGGAGGACGCGAGCAGTACTTC. This sequence encodes CASSLLTRGGREQYF.

J is TRBJ2-1 and V is TRBV7-7; the D call may be TRBD1 or TRBD2 (5 bases each). The CDR3 length is 18 residues. With 5 bases removed from V and 0 bases from J, the gap between germline ends came to 20 bases. Per the germline V gene, CDR1 is SSHAT and CDR2 is FNYEAQ (reference sequence). CDR3 sequence reads: CASSETGGAGSSYNEQFF. CDR3 nucleotides: TGTGCCAGCAGCGAAACAGGTGGGGCAGGGAGCTCCTACAATGAGCAGTTCTTC.

The rearrangement links TRBV7-3 to TRBJ2-2; D gene ambiguous. V lost 5 bases and J 2 bases, leaving 15 bases between the germline ends. CDR1 and CDR2 (germline): SGHTA, FQGTGA. The CDR3 contains 16 residues. The CDR3 DNA follows: TGTGCCAGCAGCCCTAACCTAGGCAGAAACACCGGGGAGCTGTTTTTT. Protein product: CASSPNLGRNTGELFF. The complete variable domain, with remaining parts taken from reference TRBV7-3 and TRBJ2-2, reads GAGVSQTPSNKVTEKGKYVELRCDPISGHTALYWYRQSLGQGPEFLIYFQGTGAADDSGLPNDRFFAVRPEGSVSTLKIQRTERGDSAVYLCASSPNLGRNTGELFFGEGSRLTVL.

The count of this clone is one. This chain joins TRBV19 and TRBJ1-5; D is perhaps TRBD1 (6 bases). This CDR3 spans 16 amino acids. Germline-derived CDR1 and CDR2 are LNHDA and SQIVND (reference sequence). V dropped 1 base and J dropped 0 bases, with 10 bases sitting between them. The DNA of the CDR3 is TGTGCCAGTAGTATAGGGGGGCTCCGTAGCAATCAGCCCCAGCATTTT. It codes for CASSIGGLRSNQPQHF. Looking up the rest from reference TRBV19 and TRBJ1-5 gives the full variable domain: DGGITQSPKYLFRKEGQNVTLSCEQNLNHDAMYWYRQDPGQGLRLIYYSQIVNDFQKGDIAEGYSVSREKKESFPLTVTSAQKNPTAFYLCASSIGGLRSNQPQHFGDGTRLSIL.

This chain connects TRBV7-2 to TRBJ2-2; the D gene is possibly TRBD1 (6 bases). Germline values: CDR1 SGHTA, CDR2 FQGNSA. Trimming removed 2 bases from V and 2 bases from J, with 12 bases in between. The CDR3 loop spans 16 amino acids. Here the CDR3 DNA reads TGTGCCAGCAGCTTATGGGGCAGGGGAAACACCGGGGAGCTGTTTTTT. Encoded protein: CASSLWGRGNTGELFF.

CDR3 region: CASSPTGGDGNQPQHF. The DNA of the CDR3 is TGTGCCAGCTCCCCGACGGGGGGGGACGGCAATCAGCCCCAGCATTTT. V gene TRBV18 combines with J gene TRBJ1-5, with a tentative D call TRBD1 (5 bases). Germline lookup yields CDR1 KGHSH and CDR2 LQKENI. V was clipped by 6 bases and J by 2 bases, with 17 bases between them. The CDR3 spans 16 residues.

The chain carries TRBV6-6 and TRBJ1-6; D is unclear. Germline CDR1 reads MNHNY; CDR2 reads SVGAGI (reference sequence). The length of the CDR3 is 11 residues. Trimming cost V 4 bases and J 7 bases, with 2 bases left between them. For the CDR3, the DNA is TGTGCCAGCAGTTTAAATTCACCCCTCCACTTT. As protein: CASSLNSPLHF.